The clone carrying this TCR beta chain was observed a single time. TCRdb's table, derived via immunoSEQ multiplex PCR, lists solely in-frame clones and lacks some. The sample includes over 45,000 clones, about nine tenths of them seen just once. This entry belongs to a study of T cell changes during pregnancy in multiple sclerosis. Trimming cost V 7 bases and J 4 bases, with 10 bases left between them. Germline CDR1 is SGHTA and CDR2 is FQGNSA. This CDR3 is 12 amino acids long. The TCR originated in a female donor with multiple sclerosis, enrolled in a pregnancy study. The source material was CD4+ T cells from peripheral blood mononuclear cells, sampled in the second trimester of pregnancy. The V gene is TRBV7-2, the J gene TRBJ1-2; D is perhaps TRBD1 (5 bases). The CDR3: CASTGGGYGYTF. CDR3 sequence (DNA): TGTGCCAGCACCGGGGGGGGCTATGGCTACACCTTC.